Listed below are T cell receptor beta chains from one sample, sequenced in a study of early T cells in non-severe SARS-CoV-2 infection. TCRdb used MiXCR to reprocess the 5' RACE reads, holding one entry per CDR3 protein. In the table there are tens of thousands of distinct CDR3 sequences, 8.5% to 12% of which are singletons. This specimen consisted of whole blood, obtained at baseline. These receptors were collected from an adult who was a healthcare worker with PCR-confirmed SARS-CoV-2 infection or an uninfected control (not recorded which). Each CDR3 is given with its conserved first and last residue. Each record gives: clone size, J gene, D gene, V gene, CDR3 protein, CDR3 DNA. A D gene is named only where the DNA matches it firmly. Where a row states a size, it is once, few, many or the class of an expanded clone; other rows omit it.

clone size: few
J gene: TRBJ1-1
D gene: TRBD1
V gene: TRBV11-2
CDR3 protein: CASSPTTGGGEAFF
CDR3 DNA: TGTGCCAGCAGCCCAACCACAGGGGGTGGTGAAGCTTTCTTT

clone size: -
J gene: TRBJ2-7
D gene: TRBD1
V gene: TRBV5-8
CDR3 protein: CASSLRDRGPSYEQYF
CDR3 DNA: TGTGCCAGCAGCTTGCGGGACAGGGGCCCCTCCTACGAGCAGTACTTC

clone size: many
J gene: TRBJ2-1
D gene: TRBD2
V gene: TRBV3-1
CDR3 protein: CASSPLAGAYNEQFF
CDR3 DNA: TGTGCCAGCAGCCCTCTAGCGGGAGCTTACAATGAGCAGTTCTTC

clone size: few
J gene: TRBJ2-7
D gene: TRBD1
V gene: TRBV2
CDR3 protein: CASRGTGGLSYEQYF
CDR3 DNA: TGTGCCAGCAGAGGGACAGGGGGTTTGTCCTACGAGCAGTACTTC

clone size: -
J gene: TRBJ2-3
D gene: -
V gene: TRBV4-1
CDR3 protein: CASSPGSDTQYF
CDR3 DNA: TGCGCCAGCAGCCCCGGCTCAGATACGCAGTATTTT

clone size: -
J gene: TRBJ2-7
D gene: -
V gene: TRBV27
CDR3 protein: CASRLQNSYEQYF
CDR3 DNA: TGTGCCAGCAGGTTACAGAACTCCTACGAGCAGTACTTC

clone size: few
J gene: TRBJ1-5
D gene: -
V gene: TRBV27
CDR3 protein: CASSAGTAGNQPQHF
CDR3 DNA: TGTGCCAGCAGTGCAGGGACGGCGGGCAATCAGCCCCAGCATTTT

clone size: many
J gene: TRBJ2-1
D gene: -
V gene: TRBV3-1
CDR3 protein: CASSQDGIVGEQFF
CDR3 DNA: TGTGCCAGCAGCCAAGATGGGATCGTGGGTGAGCAGTTCTTC

clone size: many
J gene: TRBJ2-5
D gene: -
V gene: TRBV2
CDR3 protein: CASKGHNQETQYF
CDR3 DNA: TGTGCCAGCAAGGGGCACAACCAAGAGACCCAGTACTTC

clone size: -
J gene: TRBJ2-5
D gene: TRBD1
V gene: TRBV27
CDR3 protein: CASSLTPPRGLHETQYF
CDR3 DNA: TGTGCCAGCAGTTTAACCCCCCCGAGGGGGCTTCACGAGACCCAGTACTTC

clone size: few
J gene: TRBJ2-4
D gene: TRBD1
V gene: TRBV10-2
CDR3 protein: CASRQGDTLAKNIQYF
CDR3 DNA: TGCGCCAGCCGCCAGGGGGACACCTTAGCCAAAAACATTCAGTACTTC

clone size: many
J gene: TRBJ2-5
D gene: -
V gene: TRBV18
CDR3 protein: CASSLSGNKETQYF
CDR3 DNA: TGTGCCAGCTCACTCTCCGGGAACAAAGAGACCCAGTACTTC

clone size: -
J gene: TRBJ2-3
D gene: -
V gene: TRBV6-1
CDR3 protein: CASISIGGYSTDTQYF
CDR3 DNA: TGTGCCAGCATCTCCATTGGGGGGTATAGCACAGATACGCAGTATTTT

clone size: few
J gene: TRBJ1-6
D gene: -
V gene: TRBV3-1
CDR3 protein: CASSQGRNSPLHF
CDR3 DNA: TGTGCCAGCAGCCAGGGGCGGAATTCACCCCTCCACTTT

clone size: -
J gene: TRBJ2-1
D gene: TRBD2
V gene: TRBV25-1
CDR3 protein: CASSTVGGGPHNEQFF
CDR3 DNA: TGTGCCAGCAGCACGGTCGGGGGAGGGCCTCACAATGAGCAGTTCTTC

clone size: few
J gene: TRBJ2-3
D gene: -
V gene: TRBV20-1
CDR3 protein: CSARVALGSTDTQYF
CDR3 DNA: TGCAGTGCTAGAGTGGCGCTAGGTAGCACAGATACGCAGTATTTT

clone size: few
J gene: TRBJ2-5
D gene: TRBD2
V gene: TRBV30
CDR3 protein: CAWISRDYWETQYF
CDR3 DNA: TGTGCCTGGATAAGTCGGGACTACTGGGAGACCCAGTACTTC

clone size: -
J gene: TRBJ2-2
D gene: -
V gene: TRBV24-1
CDR3 protein: CATSVRGANTGELFF
CDR3 DNA: TGTGCCACCAGTGTGCGGGGAGCGAACACCGGGGAGCTGTTTTTT

clone size: few
J gene: TRBJ1-1
D gene: -
V gene: TRBV27
CDR3 protein: CASSPGQLYTEAFF
CDR3 DNA: TGTGCCAGCAGTCCTGGACAGCTTTACACTGAAGCTTTCTTT

clone size: many
J gene: TRBJ2-5
D gene: -
V gene: TRBV2
CDR3 protein: CASSEVETQYF
CDR3 DNA: TGTGCCAGCAGTGAAGTGGAGACCCAGTACTTC

clone size: many
J gene: TRBJ1-6
D gene: -
V gene: TRBV7-9
CDR3 protein: CASSSSGPLGPLHF
CDR3 DNA: TGTGCCAGCAGCTCATCCGGGCCCCTGGGGCCCCTCCACTTT

clone size: many
J gene: TRBJ2-1
D gene: TRBD1
V gene: TRBV7-2
CDR3 protein: CASSVFRDSGFKFF
CDR3 DNA: TGTGCCAGCAGCGTTTTCCGGGACAGTGGTTTTAAGTTCTTC

clone size: -
J gene: TRBJ2-1
D gene: TRBD2
V gene: TRBV27
CDR3 protein: CASSLAGEVGNEQFF
CDR3 DNA: TGTGCCAGCAGTCTAGCGGGAGAGGTCGGCAATGAGCAGTTCTTC

clone size: once
J gene: TRBJ1-1
D gene: -
V gene: TRBV12-3/TRBV12-4
CDR3 protein: CASSRQLATEAFF
CDR3 DNA: TGTGCCAGCAGTCGACAGCTCGCCACTGAAGCTTTCTTT

clone size: few
J gene: TRBJ2-7
D gene: -
V gene: TRBV20-1
CDR3 protein: CSARDLAEFYEQYF
CDR3 DNA: TGCAGTGCTAGAGATCTTGCGGAGTTCTACGAGCAGTACTTC

clone size: few
J gene: TRBJ2-5
D gene: TRBD1
V gene: TRBV5-1
CDR3 protein: CASSRDRGLQETQYF
CDR3 DNA: TGCGCCAGCAGCCGGGACAGGGGACTACAAGAGACCCAGTACTTC

clone size: -
J gene: TRBJ2-2
D gene: TRBD2
V gene: TRBV9
CDR3 protein: CASNPAGDTGELFF
CDR3 DNA: TGTGCCAGCAACCCAGCGGGAGACACCGGGGAGCTGTTTTTT

clone size: few
J gene: TRBJ1-4
D gene: -
V gene: TRBV5-4
CDR3 protein: CASSAGLINEKLFF
CDR3 DNA: TGTGCCAGCAGCGCGGGACTGATTAATGAAAAACTGTTTTTT

clone size: -
J gene: TRBJ1-1
D gene: TRBD1
V gene: TRBV28
CDR3 protein: CASSSDRGREAFF
CDR3 DNA: TGTGCCAGCAGTTCGGACAGGGGGCGGGAAGCTTTCTTT

clone size: many
J gene: TRBJ1-6
D gene: -
V gene: TRBV7-6
CDR3 protein: CASKEYEQLHSPLHF
CDR3 DNA: TGTGCCAGCAAAGAGTACGAACAGCTACATTCACCCCTCCACTTT

clone size: many
J gene: TRBJ1-1
D gene: -
V gene: TRBV18
CDR3 protein: CASSQGPNTEAFF
CDR3 DNA: TGTGCCAGCTCACAGGGCCCGAACACTGAAGCTTTCTTT

clone size: -
J gene: TRBJ1-1
D gene: TRBD1
V gene: TRBV20-1
CDR3 protein: CSATRDSSNTEAFF
CDR3 DNA: TGCAGTGCTACGCGGGACAGCTCGAACACTGAAGCTTTCTTT

clone size: -
J gene: TRBJ2-7
D gene: TRBD1
V gene: TRBV7-9
CDR3 protein: CASSSGIWTGSEQYF
CDR3 DNA: TGTGCCAGCAGCTCCGGCATATGGACAGGGAGCGAGCAGTACTTC

clone size: -
J gene: TRBJ1-5
D gene: -
V gene: TRBV30
CDR3 protein: CAWRDGVGSNQPQHF
CDR3 DNA: TGTGCCTGGAGAGATGGGGTGGGTAGCAATCAGCCCCAGCATTTT

clone size: -
J gene: TRBJ1-1
D gene: TRBD1
V gene: TRBV6-1
CDR3 protein: CASSYRGLITEAFF
CDR3 DNA: TGTGCCAGCAGTTACAGGGGGCTGATCACTGAAGCTTTCTTT

clone size: many
J gene: TRBJ2-3
D gene: -
V gene: TRBV9
CDR3 protein: CASSAAAQDTQYF
CDR3 DNA: TGTGCCAGCAGCGCAGCAGCGCAAGATACGCAGTATTTT

clone size: few
J gene: TRBJ1-1
D gene: TRBD1
V gene: TRBV18
CDR3 protein: CASSPQGGTEAFF
CDR3 DNA: TGTGCCAGCTCACCTCAGGGGGGGACTGAAGCTTTCTTT

clone size: many
J gene: TRBJ2-1
D gene: -
V gene: TRBV9
CDR3 protein: CASSTSGTPNNEQFF
CDR3 DNA: TGTGCCAGCAGCACCTCCGGGACACCCAACAATGAGCAGTTCTTC

clone size: -
J gene: TRBJ1-5
D gene: -
V gene: TRBV11-2
CDR3 protein: CASSRGRANQPQHF
CDR3 DNA: TGTGCCAGCAGCCGAGGCAGGGCAAATCAGCCCCAGCATTTT

clone size: -
J gene: TRBJ2-3
D gene: TRBD2
V gene: TRBV4-2
CDR3 protein: CASSQVSSGAGTDTQYF
CDR3 DNA: TGTGCCAGCAGCCAAGTATCTAGCGGGGCGGGGACAGATACGCAGTATTTT

clone size: -
J gene: TRBJ1-5
D gene: -
V gene: TRBV14
CDR3 protein: CASSPGGARSNQPQHF
CDR3 DNA: TGTGCCAGCAGCCCTGGAGGGGCGAGGAGCAATCAGCCCCAGCATTTT

clone size: many
J gene: TRBJ1-3
D gene: TRBD1
V gene: TRBV9
CDR3 protein: CASSVDAGGTGNTIYF
CDR3 DNA: TGTGCCAGCAGCGTAGACGCAGGGGGCACTGGAAACACCATATATTTT